Listed below are T cell receptor beta chains from one sample, sequenced in a study of molecular identifiers for immune sequencing clone quantification. One entry per CDR3 protein results from TCRdb running MiXCR on the PCR reads. The sample lists around 82,000 distinct CDR3 sequences; roughly 19% were seen once. Sequencing was performed on naive CD8+ T cells from blood, with Jurkat cell RNA spiked in. All receptors derive from a human donor in good health. Some libraries in this study had Jurkat cell RNA spiked in. The CDR3 runs from the conserved cysteine through the conserved F or W. Fields, in order: V gene, D gene, clone size, CDR3 length, CDR3 protein. D genes are given only for firm matches. The size field reads once, few, many or a size class.

>TRBV30|.|many|13
CAWLLDRRTEAFF
>TRBV27|.|many|12
CASSFPNEKLFF
>TRBV6-1|.|few|14
CASSTTGQTYEQYF
>TRBV10-3|.|many|12
CAISDLGYEQYF
>TRBV23-1|.|many|16
CASSQSKGWPNQPQHF
>TRBV19|.|many|14
CASSPNSFSYEQYF
>TRBV20-1|TRBD2|many|13
CSARREISGELFF
>TRBV11-2|TRBD1|many|17
CASSLGRTGLRGNEQFF
>TRBV4-3|.|many|14
CASSPGQFTDTQYF
>TRBV6-2/TRBV6-3|.|many|10
CASSGGRPYF
>TRBV27|.|many|13
CASSSRGGEKLFF
>TRBV3-1|TRBD1|many|14
CASSQGQGTYEQYF
>TRBV7-9|TRBD2|many|15
CASSFGGGPGDEQFF
>TRBV5-1|.|many|14
CASSPGTSNQPQHF
>TRBV20-1|.|many|16
CSASPVGTLMNTEAFF
>TRBV20-1|TRBD2|many|17
CSARDNGAGAPRDEQYF